This TCR beta chain derives from a study of cytomegalovirus exposure and HLA in healthy donors. Study-level findings and limits: The study labeled 164 TCR beta chains cytomegalovirus-associated. Per published reports, the classifier diagnosed cytomegalovirus status with high specificity and sensitivity.

PCR employed 60 Vbeta and 13 Jbeta primers. Clones were sequenced by immunoSEQ multiplex PCR, and TCRdb holds only the in-frame ones, with some missing. In the table there are around 180,000 clones, roughly 82% of which are singletons. With regard to this clone: Its cognate antigen is unknown.

The V end lost 7 bases, the J end lost 0 bases, and 22 bases lay between the germline ends. The CDR3 is 16 amino acids. Per germline, CDR1 SQVTM and CDR2 ANQGSEA. This chain links TRBV29-1 with TRBJ2-7, with D tentatively TRBD1 (6 bases). The TCR originated in a woman aged 45 to 65 in good health and CMV-seronegative. Source material: PBMCs. This CDR3 reads CSARIGQGPFSYEQYF. The CDR3 coding sequence is TGCAGCGCCCGGATCGGGCAGGGGCCCTTCTCCTACGAGCAGTACTTC.